Sequencing of this TCR beta chain was carried out in a study of blood T cell repertoires in COVID-19. Looking at the study overall: The United States, Italy and Spain supplied acute and convalescent COVID-19 samples. T cells, B-cell-depleted T cells, or PBMCs supplied cDNA or gDNA.

Between the trimmed V and J ends, which lost 6 bases and 5 bases, there was a span of 14 bases. This CDR3 region has 15 residues. The germline gives CDR1 LNHNV, CDR2 YYDKDF (reference sequence). Study processing details: Estimated nucleated cell counts came from reference gene primer amplification. Assay used: immunoSEQ multiplex PCR; TCRdb lists only in-frame clones, some missing. The V and J calls and clone size come from that table; D and trimming were worked out from the DNA. Here the sample spans under 85,000 clones, approximately 83% being singletons. Seattle's cohort entered during active infection and was followed longitudinally.

The chain carries TRBV15 and TRBJ1-6; no firm D call. The clonotype was recovered from a man aged 35 to 55 with COVID-19, enrolled during active disease. Material: peripheral blood. CDR3: CATSREGGNNSPLHF. The CDR3 DNA sequence: TGTGCCACCAGTCGGGAGGGAGGGAATAATTCACCCCTCCACTTT.